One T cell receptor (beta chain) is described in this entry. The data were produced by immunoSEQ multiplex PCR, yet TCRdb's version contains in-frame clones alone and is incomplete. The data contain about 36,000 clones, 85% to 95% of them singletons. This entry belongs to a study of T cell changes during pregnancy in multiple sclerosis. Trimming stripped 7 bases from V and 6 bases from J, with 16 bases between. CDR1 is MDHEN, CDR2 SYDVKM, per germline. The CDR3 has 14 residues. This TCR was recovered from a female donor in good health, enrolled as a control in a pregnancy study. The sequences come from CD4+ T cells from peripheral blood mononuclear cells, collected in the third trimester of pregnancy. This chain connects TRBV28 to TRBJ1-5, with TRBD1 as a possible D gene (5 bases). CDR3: CASIVGGAGQPQHF. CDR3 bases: TGTGCCAGCATTGTGGGGGGTGCGGGTCAGCCCCAGCATTTT. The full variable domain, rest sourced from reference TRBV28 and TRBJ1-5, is DVKVTQSSRYLVKRTGEKVFLECVQDMDHENMFWYRQDPGLGLRLIYFSYDVKMKEKGDIPEGYSVSREKKERFSLILESASTNQTSMYLCASIVGGAGQPQHFGDGTRLSIL.